This T cell receptor beta chain was recorded in a study of T-cell reconstitution after alpha-beta-depleted transplantation in children. Germline CDR1 DFQATT, CDR2 SNEGSKA (reference sequence). The CDR3 covers 15 residues. The V and J ends lost 1 base and 3 bases respectively, with 13 bases between them. As it was prepared, the TCRbeta library received unique molecular identifiers. TCRdb passed the PCR reads through MiXCR, listing each CDR3 protein once. The sample contains hundreds of thousands of distinct CDR3 sequences, around a sixth of which appear only once. The clonotype originates from a human donor who donated a stem cell graft to a child with acute myeloid leukemia. The sequencing used PBMCs from the stem cell graft donor, collected from the stem cell graft. The rearrangement joins TRBV20-1 to TRBJ1-5; D unresolved. The chain's CDR3 is CSARAPGRNNQPQHF. For the CDR3, the DNA is TGCAGTGCTAGAGCCCCCGGACGGAACAATCAGCCCCAGCATTTT.